This T cell receptor beta chain emerged from a study of cytomegalovirus exposure and HLA in healthy donors. Study-level results: Reported findings show TCR beta sequences accurately forecast HLA-A and HLA-B alleles in most subjects. For TCR beta chains, V- and J-gene trimming was later linked to a missense DCLRE1C variant.

In the PCR, 60 Vbeta and 13 Jbeta primers were used. Using immunoSEQ multiplex PCR, the repertoire was profiled, and TCRdb retains in-frame clones only, with some absent. Seen here are around 100,000 clones, approximately 69% observed once, and the top ten hold roughly 4.2%. Samples came from healthy bone marrow donors. V shed 2 bases and J 6 bases; nucleotides not matched to a gene: 6. This CDR3 comprises 15 residues. Germline CDR1 and CDR2: LGHNA and YSLEER. Points on this clone: Its antigen is unidentified.

The receptor comes from a woman in her 40s in good health and CMV-seropositive. The sample was PBMCs. This chain links TRBV4-3 with TRBJ2-1, with 8 bases fitting TRBD1. The CDR3: CASSQSMGQANEQFF. The CDR3 DNA reads TGCGCCAGCAGCCAATCCATGGGACAGGCCAATGAGCAGTTCTTC.